These 23 T cell receptor beta chains were all obtained from the same sample, sequenced in a study of T cells in Graves' hyperthyroidism and ophthalmopathy. RNA transcripts served as the template for amplifying TCR beta CDR3 regions. The HTBI primer set served for first-round RT-PCR of the TCR CDR3. MiXCR, run by TCRdb on the multiplex PCR reads, gives a single entry per CDR3 protein. There are 500,000 to 600,000 distinct CDR3 sequences in the sample; just under 20% occur only once, and over 45% lies in the top ten. The sample taken for sequencing was blood. The receptor set was obtained from a man in his forties with Graves' ophthalmopathy.

This clonotype was seen ten or more times. The chain links TRBV20-1 to TRBJ2-3, with a weak D call TRBD2 (5 bases). V was shortened by 4 bases and J by 2 bases, with 19 bases between the two germline ends. This CDR3 spans 16 amino acids. Per germline, CDR1 DFQATT and CDR2 SNEGSKA (reference sequence). The CDR3 DNA follows: TGCAGTGCTACCTTCCAGACGGGAACTCTCACAGATACGCAGTATTTT. Its translation is CSATFQTGTLTDTQYF.

This clonotype was recorded many times. The J gene is TRBJ2-5, the V gene TRBV27; 8 bases map to TRBD1. J was trimmed by 2 bases and V by 5 bases; bases with no gene match: 7. The CDR3 has 15 amino acids. CDR1 and CDR2 (germline): MNHEY, SMNVEV (reference sequence). The CDR3 protein is CASSPGQEMQETQYF. In nucleotides, the CDR3 is TGTGCCAGCAGTCCGGGACAGGAGATGCAAGAGACCCAGTACTTC.

This clonotype was counted at least ten times. The chain couples TRBV7-2 to TRBJ2-2; D call uncertain. The CDR3 loop spans 15 amino acids. V gave up 4 bases and J gave up 2 bases, with 11 bases separating them. Germline values: CDR1 SGHTA, CDR2 FQGNSA. The CDR3 loop reads CASSSQGVNTGELFF. CDR3 DNA: TGTGCCAGCAGCTCCCAAGGAGTAAACACCGGGGAGCTGTTTTTT.

This clonotype was found once. The chain links TRBV27 to TRBJ2-7; D gene unclear. The CDR3 runs to 14 residues. V lost 4 bases and J 7 bases, leaving 17 bases between the germline ends. CDR1 MNHEY and CDR2 SMNVEV come from the germline V gene (reference sequence). CDR3 residues: CASSSYDPLGEQYF. The CDR3 bases are TGTGCCAGCAGTTCATACGACCCCCTGGGAGAGCAGTACTTC.

The sample holds many counts of this clonotype. The rearrangement uses TRBV28 and TRBJ2-3; 11 bases agree with TRBD2. The CDR3 runs 15 residues. V dropped 7 bases and J dropped 4; count of bases not matched to a gene: 7. Germline V CDR1 and CDR2: MDHEN, SYDVKM. The CDR3 DNA is TGTGCCAGCATTAGCGGGAGGGCCGACGCAGATACGCAGTATTTT. Translated: CASISGRADADTQYF.

This clonotype was recorded many times. V is TRBV2 and J is TRBJ1-5; 7 nucleotides match TRBD1. Germline V gene sequence: CDR1 SNHLY, CDR2 FYNNEI. V lost 8 bases and J lost 3; bases outside the gene matches: 7. The CDR3 runs 14 residues. The CDR3 DNA follows: TGTGCCAGCGAGATACAGGGGACCAATCAGCCCCAGCATTTT. It translates to CASEIQGTNQPQHF.

This clonotype was found many times. The CDR3 sequence: CASSQDRRGYTF. CDR3 DNA sequence: TGTGCCAGCAGCCAAGATCGAAGGGGCTACACCTTC. V usage is TRBV3-1 and J usage is TRBJ1-2; D is ambiguous. The germline V gene encodes CDR1 LGHDT and CDR2 YNNKEL (reference sequence). This CDR3 has 12 amino acids. V lost 0 bases to trimming and J lost 8 bases, with 7 bases between them.

This clonotype appeared many times. This chain connects TRBV24-1 to TRBJ1-1; perhaps TRBD1 as D (6 bases). Between the trimmed V and J ends, which lost 9 bases and 1 base, there was a span of 11 bases. Germline V lookup: CDR1 KGHDR, CDR2 SFDVKD. The CDR3 sequence is 13 residues long. The CDR3 DNA reads TGTGCCACCCAACGGGGGCAGAACACTGAAGCTTTCTTT. Protein: CATQRGQNTEAFF.

The V and J genes are TRBV20-1 and TRBJ2-1; the D gene is possibly TRBD1 (6 bases). CDR1 DFQATT and CDR2 SNEGSKA come from the germline V gene (reference sequence). The CDR3 totals 15 residues. V was pared by 0 bases and J by 10 bases, with 19 bases between. CDR3 protein: CSARDSRGSLGEQFF. The CDR3, as DNA: TGCAGTGCTAGAGATTCCAGGGGCTCCCTCGGCGAGCAGTTCTTC.

This clonotype was detected many times. The chain is built from TRBV18 and TRBJ2-1; weak D call: TRBD1 (5 bases). Germline CDR1 and CDR2: KGHSH and LQKENI. The CDR3 has 17 residues. With 0 bases removed from V and 8 bases from J, the gap between germline ends came to 20 bases. This CDR3 reads CASSPPRMPEQGDEQFF. As DNA, the CDR3 is TGTGCCAGCTCACCACCACGAATGCCGGAGCAGGGCGATGAGCAGTTCTTC.

There are a few counts of this clonotype. The V and J genes are TRBV5-6 and TRBJ1-2; 8 bases are a match to TRBD1. Germline-derived CDR1 and CDR2 are SGHDT and YYEEEE. CDR3 length equals 15 residues. After removal of 3 bases from V and 5 bases from J, the junction contained 9 bases not matched to a gene. CDR3 DNA: TGTGCCAGCAGCTCTAGGACAGGGCGAGGTTATGGCTACACCTTC. Amino acids: CASSSRTGRGYGYTF.

The chain carries TRBV6-5 and TRBJ2-1; D may be TRBD2 (6 bases). The CDR3 sequence is 15 residues long. V shed 0 bases and J shed 8 bases, with 14 bases lying between them. Germline CDR1 MNHEY, CDR2 SVGAGI. CDR3 sequence reads: CASSYSCEPSDEQFF. The CDR3 nucleotides read TGTGCCAGCAGTTACTCATGCGAGCCTAGCGATGAGCAGTTCTTC.

The chain couples TRBV27 to TRBJ2-4, with D perhaps TRBD1 or TRBD2 (5 bases each). Trimming cost V 2 bases and J 0 bases, with 11 bases left between them. Germline-derived CDR1 and CDR2 are MNHEY and SMNVEV (reference sequence). This CDR3 is 16 amino acids long. CDR3 DNA sequence: TGTGCCAGCAGTTTAGCAGGGAGACTAGCCAAAAACATTCAGTACTTC. It translates to CASSLAGRLAKNIQYF.

The V gene is TRBV20-1, the J gene TRBJ2-3; D remains unclear. Trimming removed 2 bases at V and 0 bases at J, with 12 bases between. The CDR3 length is 15 residues. The germline CDR1 and CDR2 sequences are DFQATT and SNEGSKA (reference sequence). The CDR3 here is CSARQRRNSTDTQYF. The CDR3 DNA sequence: TGCAGTGCTAGACAAAGAAGGAATAGCACAGATACGCAGTATTTT.

The chain is built from TRBV3-1 and TRBJ1-2; 8 bases match TRBD1. The CDR3 is made up of 13 amino acids. Germline V gene sequence: CDR1 LGHDT, CDR2 YNNKEL (reference sequence). V gave up 5 bases and J gave up 6 bases; unmatched junction bases: 5. The CDR3 region is CASSYGQGHGYTF. CDR3 coding DNA: TGTGCCAGCAGCTATGGACAGGGCCATGGCTACACCTTC.

J is TRBJ2-7 and V is TRBV4-1; 8 bases fit TRBD1. CDR3 length: 14 residues. Germline CDR1 reads MGHRA; CDR2 reads YSYEKL. J lost 4 bases, V lost 1 base, and 3 bases had no gene match. Here the CDR3 reads CASSQGTGTYEQYF. The CDR3 nucleotides are TGCGCCAGCAGCCAAGGGACAGGGACGTACGAGCAGTACTTC.

The chain carries TRBV3-1 and TRBJ1-5; no reliable D call. The CDR3 totals 16 residues. The germline V gene encodes CDR1 LGHDT and CDR2 YNNKEL (reference sequence). The V end lost 0 bases, the J end lost 1 base, and 10 bases lay between the germline ends. The CDR3 nucleotides are TGTGCCAGCAGCCAAGATGGAACCGGAAGCAATCAGCCCCAGCATTTT. It yields the protein CASSQDGTGSNQPQHF.

This clonotype was counted at least ten times. The chain employs TRBV11-2 and TRBJ2-1; D is perhaps TRBD1 (6 bases). Trimming took 5 bases from V and 4 from J, leaving 15 bases between them. The CDR3 runs to 15 residues. The V gene's germline CDR1 is SGHAT and CDR2 FQNNGV. CDR3 nucleotides: TGTGCCAGCAGCGCAGGGGTCCGACTTTACAATGAGCAGTTCTTC. It translates to CASSAGVRLYNEQFF.

The chain has TRBV7-9 and TRBJ2-7; 13 nucleotides align to TRBD2. The germline CDR1 and CDR2 sequences are SEHNR and FQNEAQ (reference sequence). The CDR3 is 16 residues long. J was trimmed by 3 bases and V by 2 bases; bases with no gene match: 4. The CDR3 sequence: CASSLLGLAGDYEQYF. For the CDR3, the DNA is TGTGCCAGCAGCTTACTAGGACTAGCGGGGGACTACGAGCAGTACTTC.

The J gene is TRBJ2-4, the V gene TRBV6-1; D not resolved. The germline V gene encodes CDR1 MNHNS and CDR2 SASEGT. Deletions cut 1 base from V and 6 bases from J, with 10 bases between. The CDR3 is 14 residues long. CDR3: CASSEDSDPNIQYF. The CDR3 DNA reads TGTGCCAGCAGTGAAGACAGCGACCCAAACATTCAGTACTTC.

Comments on this clonotype: Its ends do not fully match the called genes, so a read error is possible. The chain employs TRBV9 and TRBJ1-2; D gene uncertain. Germline V gene data show CDR1 as SGDLS and CDR2 as YYNGEE. The length of the CDR3 is 15 residues. CDR3 nucleotide sequence: TGTACCAGCAGCGTAGGTGTCGACAATCACTATGGCTACACCTTC. It yields the protein CTSSVGVDNHYGYTF.

The chain carries TRBV5-1 and TRBJ2-3; 8 bases line up with TRBD2. The CDR3 sequence is 14 residues long. The trim removed 2 bases at V and 6 bases at J, leaving 5 bases unmatched. Looked up from germline, CDR1 is SGHRS and CDR2 is YFSETQ. CDR3 nucleotides: TGCGCCAGCAGCTTCGGGACTAGTTCCGATACGCAGTATTTT. Translating it yields CASSFGTSSDTQYF.

This clonotype has just a few counts. The chain combines TRBV28 with TRBJ2-2, with 7 bases aligning to TRBD2. Germline V lookup: CDR1 MDHEN, CDR2 SYDVKM. The CDR3 contains 14 residues. The V and J ends lost 11 bases and 3 bases, in that order; junction bases with no gene match: 9. CDR3: CASLGGSYTGELFF. CDR3 in DNA: TGTGCCTCCCTGGGGGGGTCGTACACCGGGGAGCTGTTTTTT. Full variable domain (rest looked up from reference TRBV28 and TRBJ2-2): DVKVTQSSRYLVKRTGEKVFLECVQDMDHENMFWYRQDPGLGLRLIYFSYDVKMKEKGDIPEGYSVSREKKERFSLILESASTNQTSMYLCASLGGSYTGELFFGEGSRLTVL.